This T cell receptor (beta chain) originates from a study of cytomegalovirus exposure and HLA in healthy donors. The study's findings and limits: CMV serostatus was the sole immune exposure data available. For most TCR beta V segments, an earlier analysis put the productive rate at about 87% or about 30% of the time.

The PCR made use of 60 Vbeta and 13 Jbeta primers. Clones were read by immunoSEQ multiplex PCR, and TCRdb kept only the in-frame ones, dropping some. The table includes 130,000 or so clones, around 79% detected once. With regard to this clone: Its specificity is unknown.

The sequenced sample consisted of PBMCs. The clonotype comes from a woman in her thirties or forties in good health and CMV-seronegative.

The CDR3 DNA reads TGTGCCAGCTCACCGAATAGCGGGAGTTCCTCCTACAATGAGCAGTTCTTC. It translates to CASSPNSGSSSYNEQFF. The chain recombines TRBV18 with TRBJ2-1; 9 bases agree with TRBD2. The CDR3 loop spans 17 amino acids. The V segment lost 3 bases and the J segment 0 bases; nucleotides outside the gene matches: 6. Germline V gene data show CDR1 as KGHSH and CDR2 as LQKENI.